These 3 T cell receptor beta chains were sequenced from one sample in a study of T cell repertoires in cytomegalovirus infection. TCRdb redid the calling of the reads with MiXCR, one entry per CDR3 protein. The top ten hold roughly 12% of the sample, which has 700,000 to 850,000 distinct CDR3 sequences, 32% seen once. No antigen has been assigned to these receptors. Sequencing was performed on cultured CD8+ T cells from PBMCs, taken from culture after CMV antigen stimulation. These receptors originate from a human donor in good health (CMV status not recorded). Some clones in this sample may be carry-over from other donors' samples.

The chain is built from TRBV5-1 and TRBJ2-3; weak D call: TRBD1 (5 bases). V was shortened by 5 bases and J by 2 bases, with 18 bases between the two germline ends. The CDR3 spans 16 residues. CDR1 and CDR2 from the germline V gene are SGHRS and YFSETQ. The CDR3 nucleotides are TGCGCCAGCAGTCCTGACAGCGACCTTATCACAGATACGCAGTATTTT. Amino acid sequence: CASSPDSDLITDTQYF. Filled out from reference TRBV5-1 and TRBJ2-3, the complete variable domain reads KAGVTQTPRYLIKTRGQQVTLSCSPISGHRSVSWYQQTPGQGLQFLFEYFSETQRNKGNFPGRFSGRQFSNSRSEMNVSTLELGDSALYLCASSPDSDLITDTQYFGPGTRLTVL.

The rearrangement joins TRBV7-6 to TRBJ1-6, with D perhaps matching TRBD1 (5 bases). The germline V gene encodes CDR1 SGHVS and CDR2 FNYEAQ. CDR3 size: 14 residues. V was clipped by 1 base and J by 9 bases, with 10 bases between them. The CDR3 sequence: CASSLGFDSSPLHF. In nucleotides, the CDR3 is TGTGCCAGCAGCTTAGGGTTCGACAGTTCACCCCTCCACTTT.

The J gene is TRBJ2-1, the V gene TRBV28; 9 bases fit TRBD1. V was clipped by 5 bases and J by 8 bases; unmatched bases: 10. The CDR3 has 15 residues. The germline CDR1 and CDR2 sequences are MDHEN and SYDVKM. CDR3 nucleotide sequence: TGTGCCAGCAGTCCCGGGACAGGGTATCCCCATGAGCAGTTCTTC. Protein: CASSPGTGYPHEQFF.